The 26 T cell receptor beta chains below come from one sample, sequenced in a study of blood T cell repertoires in COVID-19. The table came from immunoSEQ multiplex PCR; TCRdb's copy has only in-frame clones and leaves some out. In the table there are about 140,000 clones, about 82% of which are singletons. The sequenced material came from peripheral blood. These receptors all stem from a woman in her sixties or seventies with acute or convalescent COVID-19.

The rearrangement uses TRBV27 and TRBJ1-1; D is perhaps TRBD1 (5 bases). The CDR3 has 15 amino acids. Germline values: CDR1 MNHEY, CDR2 SMNVEV (reference sequence). V shed 5 bases and J shed 3 bases, with 16 bases lying between them. The CDR3 region has the DNA TGTGCCAGCAGTCCCCCCCAGGGAAGGTACACTGAAGCTTTCTTT. Amino acids: CASSPPQGRYTEAFF.

The chain carries TRBV13 and TRBJ2-3, with 9 bases lining up with TRBD2. The V gene end was trimmed by 3 bases and the J gene end by 2 bases; junction bases not matched to a gene: 6. The CDR3 consists of 16 residues. CDR1 and CDR2 (germline): PRHDT, FYEKMQ (reference sequence). DNA for the CDR3: TGTGCCAGCAGCTTGGGAGCGGGGGGCCCCACAGATACGCAGTATTTT. It translates to CASSLGAGGPTDTQYF.

The chain couples TRBV15 to TRBJ2-7; 7 bases match TRBD2. Germline lookup yields CDR1 LNHNV and CDR2 YYDKDF (reference sequence). This CDR3 has 13 amino acids. Unmatched junction bases numbered 7, after V lost 5 bases and J lost 6 bases. Here the CDR3 reads CATSLETGGEQYF. CDR3 bases: TGTGCCACCAGCCTAGAGACGGGAGGCGAGCAGTACTTC.

The chain employs TRBV19 and TRBJ1-2; D remains ambiguous. This CDR3 is built from 15 residues. V was clipped by 3 bases and J by 7 bases, with 18 bases between them. The germline V gene encodes CDR1 LNHDA and CDR2 SQIVND (reference sequence). CDR3 DNA sequence: TGTGCCAGTAGTATTGCCTTGAGGCTTGATGGTGGCTACACCTTC. Translating it yields CASSIALRLDGGYTF.

This rearrangement joins TRBV28 to TRBJ2-5, with 12 nucleotides matching TRBD2. Germline trimming cut 6 bases from V and 7 bases from J; bases unmatched to any gene: 12. This CDR3 has 16 amino acids. Germline CDR1 reads MDHEN; CDR2 reads SYDVKM. CDR3 nucleotide sequence: TGTGCCAGCAGCTTCGGGCTAGCGGGGGGGAAATCGACCCAGTACTTC. Translation: CASSFGLAGGKSTQYF.

J is TRBJ2-5 and V is TRBV2, with D unclear. The CDR3 sequence is 11 residues long. Trimming removed 4 bases at V and 4 bases at J, with 4 bases between. Germline lookup yields CDR1 SNHLY and CDR2 FYNNEI. The CDR3 loop reads CASSALETQYF. The CDR3 DNA sequence: TGTGCCAGCAGTGCATTAGAGACCCAGTACTTC.

This clone occurred once. The rearrangement uses TRBV10-2 and TRBJ2-1; TRBD1 aligns across 9 bases. After removal of 10 bases from V and 6 bases from J, the junction contained 10 bases not matched to a gene. Germline CDR1 and CDR2: WSHSY and SAAADI. This CDR3 comprises 14 residues. Written as DNA, the CDR3 is TGCGCCATCCGGGACAGGGAAAGACTCAATGAGCAGTTCTTC. Encoded protein: CAIRDRERLNEQFF.

This clone was observed a single time. The chain is built from TRBV28 and TRBJ2-6; D might be TRBD1 (6 bases). The V and J ends lost 1 base and 4 bases respectively, with 8 bases between them. The CDR3 covers 15 residues. The V gene's germline CDR1 is MDHEN and CDR2 SYDVKM. As DNA, the CDR3 is TGTGCCAGCAGTTTATTGGGGGCCGGGGCCAACGTCCTGACTTTC. Encoded protein: CASSLLGAGANVLTF.

The chain joins TRBV7-3 to TRBJ2-3, with TRBD2 identical over 7 bases. The CDR3 has 15 amino acids. Germline CDR1 SGHTA, CDR2 FQGTGA. The trim removed 3 bases at V and 0 bases at J, leaving 3 bases unmatched. The CDR3 region has the DNA TGTGCCAGCAGCTTCGGGGGGTCTAGCACAGATACGCAGTATTTT. Amino acids: CASSFGGSSTDTQYF.

The V and J genes are TRBV24-1 and TRBJ1-5; perhaps TRBD1 as D (5 bases). CDR3 size: 14 residues. Trimming left V 7 bases short and J 0 bases short, with 9 bases between. Germline CDR1 and CDR2: KGHDR and SFDVKD. This CDR3 is CATSGGFSNQPQHF. CDR3 DNA: TGTGCCACCAGCGGGGGGTTTAGCAATCAGCCCCAGCATTTT.

V and J are TRBV6-5 and TRBJ1-4, with 9 positions matching TRBD1. Unmatched junction bases numbered 5, after V lost 6 bases and J lost 6 bases. CDR1 is MNHEY and CDR2 is SVGAGI in the germline V gene. The CDR3 runs to 14 residues. The CDR3 DNA follows: TGTGCCAGCAGAAACGACAGGGGGGATGAAAAACTGTTTTTT. Encoded protein: CASRNDRGDEKLFF.

The chain is built from TRBV11-3 and TRBJ1-1; tentatively, D is TRBD1 (6 bases). CDR3 length: 16 residues. The V end lost 0 bases, the J end lost 3 bases, and 14 bases lay between the germline ends. In germline, CDR1 is SGHNT, CDR2 YENEEA. CDR3 sequence: CASSLDGMRGYTEAFF. The CDR3 nucleotides are TGTGCCAGCAGCTTAGACGGGATGAGGGGGTACACTGAAGCTTTCTTT. Full variable domain (rest looked up from reference TRBV11-3 and TRBJ1-1): EAGVVQSPRYKIIEKKQPVAFWCNPISGHNTLYWYLQNLGQGPELLIRYENEEAVDDSQLPKDRFSAERLKGVDSTLKIQPAELGDSAVYLCASSLDGMRGYTEAFFGQGTRLTVV.

The V gene is TRBV3-1 (or the pseudogene TRBV3-2), the J gene TRBJ2-4; 9 nucleotides line up with TRBD2. This CDR3 has 17 residues. The V segment lost 1 base and the J segment 6 bases; nucleotides outside the gene matches: 10. The germline gives CDR1 LGHDT, CDR2 YNNKEL (reference sequence). CDR3 nucleotides: TGTGCCAGCAGCCAAGTGGGGACTAGCCTGGGGGTAAACATTCAGTACTTC. It encodes CASSQVGTSLGVNIQYF.

The rearrangement links TRBV7-8 to TRBJ1-1, with no clear D. Trimming removed 5 bases from V and 4 bases from J, with 8 bases in between. This CDR3 spans 12 amino acids. Germline CDR1 reads SGHVS; CDR2 reads FQNEAQ. The CDR3 coding sequence is TGTGCCAGCAGCCCAGGTGCCACTGAAGCTTTCTTT. It encodes CASSPGATEAFF.

This clone was detected a few times. The chain recombines TRBV3-1 (or the pseudogene TRBV3-2) with TRBJ2-1; D is unresolved. V was cut by 1 base and J by 6 bases, with 10 bases left in between. The CDR3 loop spans 14 amino acids. Germline V gene sequence: CDR1 LGHDT, CDR2 YNNKEL (reference sequence). The chain's CDR3 is CASSQGGRSNEQFF. The CDR3 bases are TGTGCCAGCAGCCAAGGCGGCCGGAGCAATGAGCAGTTCTTC.

This chain links TRBV28 with TRBJ1-4; D is uncertain. CDR1 and CDR2 from the germline V gene are MDHEN and SYDVKM. V dropped 3 bases and J dropped 1 base, with 12 bases sitting between them. The length of the CDR3 is 16 residues. CDR3 region: CASSFRETLTNEKLFF. The CDR3 DNA reads as TGTGCCAGCAGTTTTCGGGAGACCTTAACTAATGAAAAACTGTTTTTT.

V and J are TRBV4-3 and TRBJ2-5, with 8 bases that match TRBD2. Germline CDR1 LGHNA, CDR2 YSLEER. Losses at the gene ends were 6 bases for V and 0 bases for J; bases not matched to a gene: 6. This CDR3 has 15 residues. The CDR3 sequence: CASSRAGEYQETQYF. The CDR3 nucleotides are TGCGCCAGCAGTCGAGCGGGGGAGTACCAAGAGACCCAGTACTTC.

The CDR3 sequence: CASSARRQPNSPLHF. CDR3 nucleotides: TGTGCCAGCAGCGCCCGGAGACAGCCTAATTCACCCCTCCACTTT. The chain has TRBV9 and TRBJ1-6, with D perhaps TRBD1 (5 bases). There are 15 residues in the CDR3. Germline CDR1 and CDR2: SGDLS and YYNGEE. Trimming took off 3 bases at V and 6 bases at J, with 13 bases between the two ends.

To note about this clone: Its ends do not fully match the called genes, so a read error is possible. The V gene is TRBV7-7, the J gene TRBJ2-7; TRBD2 matches 10 bases. Per the germline V gene, CDR1 is SSHAT and CDR2 is FNYEAQ (reference sequence). The CDR3 covers 17 residues. The CDR3 bases are TGTGCTAGCAGCCCCTCCAGGGTACTAGCGGGACCGTACGAGCAGTACTTC. It translates to CASSPSRVLAGPYEQYF.

This chain uses TRBV7-2 with TRBJ2-2, with TRBD1 matching 9 bases. CDR3 length: 14 residues. The ends lost 4 bases at V and 5 bases at J; junction bases unmatched: 2. CDR1 and CDR2 (germline): SGHTA, FQGNSA. As DNA, the CDR3 is TGTGCCAGCAGCTCGACAGGGGGGACCGGGGAGCTGTTTTTT. Protein product: CASSSTGGTGELFF. Filled out from reference TRBV7-2 and TRBJ2-2, the complete variable domain reads GAGVSQSPSNKVTEKGKDVELRCDPISGHTALYWYRQSLGQGLEFLIYFQGNSAPDKSGLPSDRFSAERTGGSVSTLTIQRTQQEDSAVYLCASSSTGGTGELFFGEGSRLTVL.

This clone was counted once. The J gene is TRBJ2-5, the V gene TRBV9, with D perhaps TRBD2 (5 bases). Germline assignment: CDR1 SGDLS and CDR2 YYNGEE. Trimming took off 0 bases at V and 6 bases at J, with 18 bases between the two ends. The CDR3 totals 16 residues. The CDR3 protein is CASSVGNPRDLKTQYF. CDR3 in DNA: TGTGCCAGCAGCGTAGGAAACCCTCGGGATCTAAAGACCCAGTACTTC.

This chain links TRBV14 with TRBJ2-2; D is possibly TRBD2 (5 bases). Germline loops: CDR1 SGHDN, CDR2 FVKESK. There are 18 residues in the CDR3. Between the trimmed V and J ends, which lost 0 bases and 3 bases, there was a span of 17 bases. CDR3 in amino acids: CASSQESLGLAYTGELFF. DNA for the CDR3: TGTGCCAGCAGCCAAGAATCCCTCGGACTGGCGTACACCGGGGAGCTGTTTTTT.

V is TRBV5-4 and J is TRBJ1-5; D perhaps matches TRBD1 (6 bases). Trimming shortened V by 0 bases and J by 0 bases, and 7 bases separated the two germline ends. The germline CDR1 and CDR2 sequences are SGHNT and YYREEE (reference sequence). The length of the CDR3 is 15 residues. In DNA form, the CDR3 reads TGTGCCAGCAGCTTGGGGGGGCTTAGCAATCAGCCCCAGCATTTT. It yields the protein CASSLGGLSNQPQHF.

J is TRBJ1-1 and V is TRBV5-1, with TRBD1 matching over 11 bases. V lost 3 bases, J lost 5 bases, and 6 bases stayed unmatched. CDR3 length: 15 amino acids. Germline V gene data show CDR1 as SGHRS and CDR2 as YFSETQ. CDR3 bases: TGCGCCAGCAGCTACGGACAGGGGGCAGGGACTGAAGCTTTCTTT. Translation: CASSYGQGAGTEAFF.

This clone was recorded only once. This sequence joins TRBV18 and TRBJ1-4; 7 nucleotides agree with TRBD1. The germline CDR1 and CDR2 sequences are KGHSH and LQKENI. This CDR3 is 13 amino acids long. V trimming: 3 bases; J trimming: 7 bases; junction bases outside the gene matches: 2. CDR3 DNA: TGTGCCAGCTCACCCGACAGGGCTGAAAAACTGTTTTTT. Its translation is CASSPDRAEKLFF. The whole variable domain, filled in from reference TRBV18 and TRBJ1-4, reads NAGVMQNPRHLVRRRGQEARLRCSPMKGHSHVYWYRQLPEEGLKFMVYLQKENIIDESGMPKERFSAEFPKEGPSILRIQQVVRGDSAAYFCASSPDRAEKLFFGSGTQLSVL.

This clone was seen a single time. DNA for the CDR3: TGCGCCAGCAGCTTTTTAGTGGGCACAGATACGCAGTATTTT. Translating gives CASSFLVGTDTQYF. J is TRBJ2-3 and V is TRBV5-1; D unresolved. The germline V gene encodes CDR1 SGHRS and CDR2 YFSETQ. The V end lost 2 bases, the J end lost 1 base, and 8 bases lay between the germline ends. CDR3 length: 14 residues.